Below, 14 T cell receptor beta chains from the same sample are listed, as sequenced in a study of shared T cell receptors in the human thymus. Libraries were prepared by immunoSEQ multiplex PCR; TCRdb keeps only in-frame clonotypes and omits some of them. This repertoire shows 600,000 or so clones, more than 70% found once; its top ten account for 0.0094%. A further study also used this sample, focusing on human thymus T cells.

Sequencing was performed on thymocytes. The receptor set was obtained from a boy in the first two years of life with a congenital heart defect.

The V gene is TRBV5-1, the J gene TRBJ1-2, with D maybe TRBD1 (5 bases). V lost 4 bases to trimming and J lost 6 bases, with 13 bases between them. Per the germline V gene, CDR1 is SGHRS and CDR2 is YFSETQ. The CDR3 is made up of 13 amino acids. The CDR3 DNA sequence: TGCGCCAGCAGCCAAGGGGCTTTCAATGGCTACACCTTC. It specifies CASSQGAFNGYTF.

The genes are TRBV11-2 and TRBJ2-1; tentatively, D is TRBD1 (6 bases). The ends were cut back, 0 bases at V and 5 bases at J, with 14 bases in the middle. Germline assignment: CDR1 SGHAT and CDR2 FQNNGV. There are 16 residues in the CDR3. The CDR3: CASSLEGQGPNNEQFF. The CDR3 nucleotides read TGTGCCAGCAGCTTAGAAGGGCAGGGGCCGAACAATGAGCAGTTCTTC.

The gene calls are TRBV12-5 and TRBJ2-7; maybe TRBD1 (7 bases). V was shortened by 4 bases and J by 1 base, with 23 bases between the two germline ends. Looked up from germline, CDR1 is LGHNT and CDR2 is FRNRAP. The CDR3 is made up of 18 amino acids. CDR3 amino acids: CASGSTPRTKTGSYEQYF. In nucleotides, the CDR3 is TGTGCTAGTGGTTCGACCCCGCGGACTAAGACAGGGTCCTACGAGCAGTACTTC.

This chain connects TRBV7-9 to TRBJ2-3; D gene unclear. The CDR3 loop spans 12 amino acids. CDR1 and CDR2 from the germline V gene are SEHNR and FQNEAQ (reference sequence). V lost 4 bases to trimming and J lost 4 bases, with 6 bases between them. Here the CDR3 DNA reads TGTGCCAGCAGCTCCTCGGCAGATACGCAGTATTTT. This translates into CASSSSADTQYF.

As DNA, the CDR3 is TGTGCCAGCAGCTCAAGACAGGGTGGAAACACCATATATTTT. Its protein is CASSSRQGGNTIYF. This chain joins TRBV11-2 and TRBJ1-3, with 7 bases identical to TRBD1. With V trimmed by 4 bases and J by 3 bases, 3 bases remained unmatched. CDR1 and CDR2 (germline): SGHAT, FQNNGV. The CDR3 consists of 14 residues.

This clone was counted a single time. The V and J genes are TRBV28 and TRBJ1-4; no firm D call. The CDR3 length is 17 residues. V shed 7 bases and J shed 3 bases, with 21 bases lying between them. CDR1 is MDHEN and CDR2 is SYDVKM in the germline V gene. The CDR3 sequence is CASKERHGDIANEKLFF. The CDR3 region has the DNA TGTGCCAGCAAGGAACGACACGGGGATATTGCTAATGAAAAACTGTTTTTT.

This clone appeared once. The chain carries TRBV18 and TRBJ1-2; 10 nucleotides match TRBD1. Germline CDR1 and CDR2: KGHSH and LQKENI. V lost 2 bases and J lost 0; bases outside the gene matches: 3. The CDR3 length is 16 residues. CDR3 sequence reads: CASSPTGTGANYGYTF. As DNA, the CDR3 is TGTGCCAGCTCACCAACCGGGACAGGGGCTAACTATGGCTACACCTTC.

This clone was picked up a small number of times. J is TRBJ2-2 and V is TRBV6-8; TRBD1 matches 8 bases. V dropped 6 bases and J dropped 5; count of bases not matched to a gene: 8. Germline V gene lookup returns CDR1 MNHGY and CDR2 SAAAGT. This CDR3 comprises 15 residues. CDR3 sequence reads: CASSPRQGMTGELFF. For the CDR3, the DNA is TGTGCCAGCAGCCCACGACAGGGGATGACCGGGGAGCTGTTTTTT.

J is TRBJ1-5 and V is TRBV13, with TRBD1 matching over 7 bases. V dropped 5 bases and J dropped 2; count of bases not matched to a gene: 9. Germline values: CDR1 PRHDT, CDR2 FYEKMQ (reference sequence). The CDR3 consists of 16 residues. The CDR3 bases are TGTGCCAGCAGCCTCAGGGACAGAAAAGGCAATCAGCCCCAGCATTTT. Encoded protein: CASSLRDRKGNQPQHF.

The rearrangement joins TRBV5-6 to TRBJ1-1; D uncertain. With 3 bases removed from V and 2 bases from J, the gap between germline ends came to 11 bases. CDR1 and CDR2 from the germline V gene are SGHDT and YYEEEE. CDR3 length: 14 residues. CDR3 loop: CASSSQMINTEAFF. The CDR3 nucleotides read TGTGCCAGCAGCTCGCAGATGATTAACACTGAAGCTTTCTTT.

The CDR3 DNA is TGTGCCAGCAGTTTATTCACTAACAATGAGCAGTTCTTC. Its translation: CASSLFTNNEQFF. This chain joins TRBV27 and TRBJ2-1; the D is unclear. Trimming cost V 1 base and J 5 bases, with 6 bases left between them. Germline CDR1 and CDR2: MNHEY and SMNVEV (reference sequence). The CDR3 runs to 13 residues.

In this sample, this clone turned up once. CDR3 bases: TGTGCCAGCAGTTGGGCTAGCGGGTATCCCTACAATGAGCAGTTCTTC. The encoded protein is CASSWASGYPYNEQFF. This chain joins TRBV27 and TRBJ2-1; 8 bases agree with TRBD2. The CDR3 spans 16 residues. Losses at the gene ends were 4 bases for V and 2 bases for J; bases not matched to a gene: 7. Germline loops: CDR1 MNHEY, CDR2 SMNVEV (reference sequence).

Concerning this clone itself: A read error may account for a junction end that differs from germline. For the CDR3, the DNA is TGTGCCATCAGTGGGGACAGGCGCACGGATACGCAGTATTTT. This translates into CAISGDRRTDTQYF. This rearrangement joins TRBV10-3 to TRBJ2-3; 8 bases match TRBD1. Germline CDR1 is ENHRY and CDR2 is SYGVKD. The CDR3 contains 14 residues.

The chain employs TRBV28 and TRBJ2-5, with D possibly matching TRBD2 (6 bases). This CDR3 has 15 residues. Trimming removed 8 bases from V and 5 bases from J, with 21 bases in between. CDR1 and CDR2 (germline): MDHEN, SYDVKM. The CDR3 sequence is CASPPYGGLAETQYF. The CDR3 nucleotides are TGTGCCAGCCCACCCTACGGGGGACTGGCTGAGACCCAGTACTTC. Full variable domain (rest looked up from reference TRBV28 and TRBJ2-5): DVKVTQSSRYLVKRTGEKVFLECVQDMDHENMFWYRQDPGLGLRLIYFSYDVKMKEKGDIPEGYSVSREKKERFSLILESASTNQTSMYLCASPPYGGLAETQYFGPGTRLLVL.